Presented here are 21 T cell receptor beta chains from one specimen sequenced in a study of blood T cell repertoires in COVID-19 (dated by TCRdb to the early 2020s). The protocol used for the library was the immunoSEQ multiplex PCR assay. Entries here come from immuneACCESS through TCRdb and include only in-frame sequences with V and J called. Some clones fail to appear in such tables; in the studies checked, an unresolved V gene covers under half of the shortfall, and the cause of the remainder is unknown. Present in this sample are tens of thousands of clones, roughly four fifths of which were seen just once. Around 24% of the sample lies in the top ten. Sample: peripheral blood. These receptors all stem from a human donor with acute or convalescent COVID-19. The donor label of this sample is uncertain.

The chain uses TRBV6-5 and TRBJ2-5; tentative D call: TRBD1 (6 bases). This CDR3 comprises 12 residues. The V gene's germline CDR1 is MNHEY and CDR2 SVGAGI. V gave up 4 bases and J gave up 5 bases, with 8 bases separating them. The CDR3 DNA sequence: TGTGCCAGCAGTTTCGGACAGGAGACCCAGTACTTC. Translation: CASSFGQETQYF.

The V and J genes are TRBV15 and TRBJ1-1; a possible D gene is TRBD1 (5 bases). Germline lookup yields CDR1 LNHNV and CDR2 YYDKDF (reference sequence). This CDR3 has 12 amino acids. Trimming left V 6 bases short and J 4 bases short, with 9 bases between. This chain's CDR3 is CATREGATEAFF. The CDR3 nucleotides read TGTGCCACCAGAGAAGGGGCCACTGAAGCTTTCTTT.

This rearrangement joins TRBV5-3 to TRBJ1-4; D gene unclear. TRBV5-3 falls under the ORF class, with uncertain function. V shed 1 base and J shed 6 bases, with 16 bases lying between them. This CDR3 is 16 amino acids long. The chain's CDR3 is CARSLCGRAEDEKLFF. The CDR3 DNA follows: TGTGCCAGAAGCTTGTGTGGAAGGGCGGAGGATGAAAAACTGTTTTTT.

The chain joins TRBV4-3 to TRBJ1-1; D perhaps matches TRBD1 (5 bases). Germline-derived CDR1 and CDR2 are LGHNA and YSLEER. This CDR3 has 16 residues. V was trimmed by 0 bases and J by 1 base, leaving 12 bases between them. DNA for the CDR3: TGCGCCAGCAGCCAAGATGGCGGCAGGGCGAACACTGAAGCTTTCTTT. Translating gives CASSQDGGRANTEAFF.

A word on this clone: Germline and junction disagree at one end, which may indicate a read error. The V call is TRBV6-5, the J call TRBJ2-7; weak D call: TRBD2 (7 bases). Per the germline V gene, CDR1 is MNHEY and CDR2 is SVGAGI. CDR3 length: 15 residues. Here the CDR3 reads CASSYSRGAGYEQYF. CDR3 nucleotide sequence: TGTGCCAGCAGCTACTCCCGGGGGGCCGGTTACGAGCAGTACTTC.

The table lists this clone with a few counts. The gene calls are TRBV30 and TRBJ1-1; 9 bases map to TRBD1. The trim removed 5 bases at V and 1 base at J, leaving 17 bases unmatched. The CDR3 is 18 residues long. Per germline, CDR1 GTSNPN and CDR2 SVGIG (reference sequence). The CDR3 nucleotides read TGTGCCTGGTTGGAACCGGGACAGGGTTCGTTTGAGAACACTGAAGCTTTCTTT. It is translated as CAWLEPGQGSFENTEAFF. Combining the CDR3 with reference TRBV30 and TRBJ1-1 gives the whole variable domain SQTIHQWPATLVQPVGSPLSLECTVEGTSNPNLYWYRQAAGRGLQLLFYSVGIGQISSEVPQNLSASRPQDRQFILSSKKLLLSDSGFYLCAWLEPGQGSFENTEAFFGQGTRLTVV.

The chain has TRBV9 and TRBJ2-1, with 12 bases fitting TRBD2. This CDR3 region has 17 residues. V shed 1 base and J 8 bases; nucleotides not matched to a gene: 10. Germline loops: CDR1 SGDLS, CDR2 YYNGEE. The chain's CDR3 is CASSVTTSGGPLDEQFF. The CDR3 DNA is TGTGCCAGCAGCGTAACGACTAGCGGGGGCCCTTTGGATGAGCAGTTCTTC.

This rearrangement joins TRBV2 to TRBJ2-7; TRBD1 is a possible D gene (5 bases). The V gene lost 4 bases and the J gene lost 7 bases, with 14 bases spanning the gap. The germline gives CDR1 SNHLY, CDR2 FYNNEI. This CDR3 region has 13 residues. This chain's CDR3 is CASSADITHEQYF. CDR3 nucleotides: TGTGCCAGCAGTGCGGACATCACTCATGAGCAGTACTTC.

The chain uses TRBV6-4 and TRBJ1-6; D is unclear. The CDR3 totals 8 residues. The V gene's germline CDR1 is MRHNA and CDR2 SNTAGT. Trimming removed 7 bases at V and 18 bases at J, with 7 bases between. CDR3 sequence: CASNRYHF. DNA of the CDR3: TGTGCCAGCAATCGTTACCACTTT.

This rearrangement joins TRBV5-1 to TRBJ2-7; D is ambiguous. CDR1 SGHRS and CDR2 YFSETQ come from the germline V gene. The CDR3 length is 15 residues. The V gene lost 0 bases and the J gene lost 0 bases, with 10 bases spanning the gap. The CDR3 sequence is CASSLGQRSSYEQYF. The CDR3 coding sequence is TGCGCCAGCAGCTTGGGCCAGCGAAGCTCCTACGAGCAGTACTTC. Full variable domain (missing parts from reference TRBV5-1 and TRBJ2-7): KAGVTQTPRYLIKTRGQQVTLSCSPISGHRSVSWYQQTPGQGLQFLFEYFSETQRNKGNFPGRFSGRQFSNSRSEMNVSTLELGDSALYLCASSLGQRSSYEQYFGPGTRLTVT.

This rearrangement joins TRBV19 to TRBJ2-3; 10 bases fit TRBD2. The CDR3 is 16 residues long. J gave up 4 bases and V 1 base, and 5 bases lay outside the gene matches. Germline values: CDR1 LNHDA, CDR2 SQIVND (reference sequence). The chain's CDR3 is CASSIALAGVADTQYF. The CDR3 DNA is TGTGCCAGTAGTATAGCTCTAGCGGGAGTAGCAGATACGCAGTATTTT.

This sequence joins TRBV9 and TRBJ2-2; TRBD2 is a possible D gene (6 bases). The CDR3 has 15 residues. The germline V and J ends were trimmed by 2 bases and 8 bases, with 16 bases remaining between them. The V gene's germline CDR1 is SGDLS and CDR2 YYNGEE. CDR3 sequence: CASSVRGWILGELFF. CDR3 nucleotide sequence: TGTGCCAGCAGCGTCCGGGGGTGGATTTTAGGGGAGCTGTTTTTT.

The V gene is TRBV6-2 or TRBV6-3, the J gene TRBJ1-5; D remains ambiguous. Trimming took 2 bases from V and 15 from J, leaving 17 bases between them. The germline gives CDR1 MNHEY, CDR2 SVGEGT. The CDR3 is made up of 13 amino acids. The CDR3 DNA is TGTGCCAGCAGTTACGCTTATTACGAGGGCCGGCATTTT. Translating it yields CASSYAYYEGRHF.

The V and J genes are TRBV2 and TRBJ1-1; D is unresolved. Deletions cut 7 bases from V and 6 bases from J, with 12 bases between. The CDR3 is made up of 12 amino acids. The germline CDR1 and CDR2 sequences are SNHLY and FYNNEI. This CDR3 is CASMKREAEAFF. CDR3 DNA: TGTGCCAGCATGAAACGGGAGGCTGAAGCTTTCTTT.

This clone was counted once. The chain couples TRBV28 to TRBJ2-2; no reliable D call. The germline V gene encodes CDR1 MDHEN and CDR2 SYDVKM. The CDR3 length is 13 residues. With 1 base removed from V and 6 bases from J, the gap between germline ends came to 6 bases. CDR3 nucleotide sequence: TGTGCCAGCAGTTTATACGCGGCCGGGGAGCTGTTTTTT. Translating it yields CASSLYAAGELFF. The complete variable domain, with remaining parts taken from reference TRBV28 and TRBJ2-2, reads DVKVTQSSRYLVKRTGEKVFLECVQDMDHENMFWYRQDPGLGLRLIYFSYDVKMKEKGDIPEGYSVSREKKERFSLILESASTNQTSMYLCASSLYAAGELFFGEGSRLTVL.

The chain joins TRBV7-3 to TRBJ2-2; D possibly corresponds to TRBD2 (6 bases). The germline V gene has CDR1 SGHTA and CDR2 FQGTGA. The CDR3 is made up of 11 amino acids. Trimming pared 7 bases from V and 7 bases from J, leaving 7 bases between. In DNA form, the CDR3 reads TGTGCCAGCATGGAGGGCGGGGAGCTGTTTTTT. Encoded protein: CASMEGGELFF.

The chain uses TRBV19 and TRBJ1-6; D is perhaps TRBD1 (5 bases). Germline V lookup: CDR1 LNHDA, CDR2 SQIVND (reference sequence). CDR3 size: 15 residues. V was cut by 3 bases and J by 8 bases, with 14 bases left in between. The CDR3 region is CASSMLGLVYSPLHF. The CDR3 DNA reads as TGTGCCAGTAGTATGTTGGGACTGGTCTATTCACCCCTCCACTTT.

The chain links TRBV28 to TRBJ2-3; 8 nucleotides agree with TRBD1. CDR1 is MDHEN, CDR2 SYDVKM, per germline. The CDR3 sequence is 14 residues long. Unmatched junction bases numbered 6, after V lost 6 bases and J lost 4 bases. CDR3 region: CASSSDRVADTQYF. CDR3 DNA: TGTGCCAGCAGCTCGGACAGGGTGGCAGATACGCAGTATTTT.

Here the CDR3 reads CASSLYQTGNTEAFF. CDR3 nucleotides: TGTGCCAGCAGTTTATACCAGACAGGGAACACTGAAGCTTTCTTT. The chain is built from TRBV28 and TRBJ1-1; perhaps TRBD1 as D (6 bases). Germline values: CDR1 MDHEN, CDR2 SYDVKM. Trimming cost V 1 base and J 1 base, with 10 bases left between them. The CDR3 has 15 residues.

The chain combines TRBV5-1 with TRBJ1-4; D perhaps matches TRBD1 (6 bases). Trimming removed 4 bases at V and 8 bases at J, with 21 bases between. This CDR3 region has 16 residues. CDR1 is SGHRS, CDR2 YFSETQ, per germline. The CDR3 DNA reads TGCGCCAGCAGCCCGCGCCAGCAGGGGACGGGGGAAAAACTGTTTTTT. Protein: CASSPRQQGTGEKLFF.

This chain links TRBV5-4 with TRBJ1-2, with TRBD1 as a possible D gene (5 bases). V dropped 3 bases and J dropped 4 bases, with 19 bases sitting between them. The CDR3 is made up of 16 amino acids. In germline, CDR1 is SGHNT, CDR2 YYREEE (reference sequence). In nucleotides, the CDR3 is TGTGCCAGCAGCTCCCTGGGGGAGAGGGAGGTCTATGGCTACACCTTC. Amino acid sequence: CASSSLGEREVYGYTF.